This T cell receptor beta chain was sequenced during a study of CD8+ T cells in alopecia areata. Study outcomes and limitations: Lesional tissue from the scalp (especially in alopecia totalis/universalis) showed higher clonality than normal scalp.

A note on this clone: Its matching antigen is unknown.

The V gene's germline CDR1 is SGHAT and CDR2 FQNNGV. There are 13 residues in the CDR3. The V gene lost 3 bases and the J gene lost 7 bases, with 7 bases spanning the gap. Treatment in this sample: oral pan-JAK inhibitor, 5-10 mg twice daily. Sequencing relied on a cDNA template that was reverse transcribed from extracted RNA. Generated by immunoSEQ multiplex PCR, the TCRdb table keeps only in-frame clones and is missing some. The profile shows some 190,000 clones, approximately 57% of them singletons. This clonotype was sampled from a human donor with alopecia areata. Sample: CD4+ T cells sorted from blood, taken at week 24, from a patient treated with tofacitinib. V is TRBV11-2 and J is TRBJ1-6; D gene uncertain. The CDR3 region has the DNA TGTGCCAGCAGCTTCGATTCCAATTCACCCCTCCACTTT. Protein product: CASSFDSNSPLHF.